Presented here are 2 T cell receptor beta chains from one specimen sequenced in a study of Ad26.COV2.S vaccination and SARS-CoV-2 variants. The treatment here: 15 to 20 received Ad26.COV2.S at low or high dose, single or two shots; roughly five received placebo; per-sample allocation not given. Specimen acquisition occurred on day 63 following the initial vaccine or placebo injection. TCRdb's copy holds only in-frame clones and misses some; the assay was immunoSEQ multiplex PCR. The repertoire has about 680,000 clones, 89% of them found once; the top ten carry approximately 1.5%. The sequencing here drew on peripheral blood, taken in a trial of Ad26.COV2.S vaccine versus placebo. The receptors derive from a person between 18 and 65 years old who received the Ad26.COV2.S COVID-19 vaccine or a placebo.

This chain joins TRBV30 and TRBJ1-5; D perhaps matches TRBD1 (5 bases). Germline CDR1 GTSNPN, CDR2 SVGIG (reference sequence). This CDR3 contains 13 residues. V was pared by 2 bases and J by 6 bases, with 11 bases between. The CDR3 nucleotides read TGTGCCTGGAGTATGAGGGGCCTTCAGCCCCAGCATTTT. Translated: CAWSMRGLQPQHF.

This chain links TRBV6-5 with TRBJ2-3, with D unclear. Between the trimmed V and J ends, which lost 0 bases and 2 bases, there was a span of 9 bases. The CDR3 is 15 amino acids. Germline V gene sequence: CDR1 MNHEY, CDR2 SVGAGI. As DNA, the CDR3 is TGTGCCAGCAGTTACTCGTTACAGTTCACAGATACGCAGTATTTT. Translating it yields CASSYSLQFTDTQYF.